The sequence of this T cell receptor beta chain was determined in a study of shared clonotypes between healthy human individuals. Investigators spread the genomic DNA of each subset evenly over several immunoSEQ plates. TCRdb keeps only in-frame clones here, not all; method: immunoSEQ multiplex PCR. The table has roughly 2.5 million clones, approximately 94% seen once. The CDR3 loop spans 12 amino acids. After removal of 6 bases from V and 8 bases from J, the junction contained 5 bases not matched to a gene. CDR1 is MDHEN, CDR2 SYDVKM, per germline. CD45RA+ naive and CD45RA-negative memory subsets were separated from CD4+ cells. This clone was counted only a few times.

The source of this sequence is a man younger than 30 in good health. This rearrangement joins TRBV28 to TRBJ1-1; the match to TRBD1 covers 8 bases. The sequenced sample consisted of naive CD4+ T cells sorted from blood. Specified subset: CD45RA+ positively selected. CDR3 DNA sequence: TGTGCCAGCAGAGGGACAGGCAGCGAAGCTTTCTTT. It encodes CASRGTGSEAFF. Supplemented by reference TRBV28 and TRBJ1-1, the full variable domain reads DVKVTQSSRYLVKRTGEKVFLECVQDMDHENMFWYRQDPGLGLRLIYFSYDVKMKEKGDIPEGYSVSREKKERFSLILESASTNQTSMYLCASRGTGSEAFFGQGTRLTVV.